This is a list of T cell receptor beta chains from one sample in a study of T cell responses to AZD1222 COVID-19 vaccine. Profiled with immunoSEQ multiplex PCR; TCRdb holds only in-frame clones, not every one. The repertoire holds tens of thousands of clones, with around 73% as singletons. Sequences were derived from peripheral blood, sampled on day 0 of AZD1222 vaccination. These receptors all come from an adult in good health. CDR3s include the opening cysteine and the closing phenylalanine or tryptophan. A D gene is named only where the DNA matches it firmly.

d_gene,j_gene,v_gene,len,CDR3aa
TRBD1,TRBJ1-2,TRBV6-5,15,CASSAYGGTGYGYTF
.,TRBJ1-2,TRBV27,15,CASSFQVAGTSGYTF
.,TRBJ2-2,TRBV5-6,16,CASSLDLALYTGELFF
TRBD2,TRBJ2-7,TRBV7-8,15,CASSSKRAGSYEQYF
TRBD2,TRBJ2-1,TRBV6-5,15,CASSRTSGSYNEQFF
.,TRBJ1-4,TRBV20-1,11,CSASSREKLFF
TRBD2,TRBJ2-1,TRBV6-2/TRBV6-3,18,CASSHLLGTSGRAYEQFF
.,TRBJ1-6,TRBV27,13,CASSPTGNSPLHF
.,TRBJ1-4,TRBV11-2,14,CASSPAGRGEKLFF
.,TRBJ2-2,TRBV30,16,CAWSYGYTVNTGELFF
TRBD2,TRBJ2-5,TRBV10-1,20,CASSGIAGGFHIAGQETQYF
TRBD1,TRBJ2-3,TRBV30,11,CASPRGDTQYF
TRBD1,TRBJ2-7,TRBV6-1,16,CASSERTGSSVYEQYF
.,TRBJ1-5,TRBV24-1,14,CATSAGLSNQPQHF
.,TRBJ2-4,TRBV3-1/TRBV3-2,15,CASSQGRDPQNIQYF
.,TRBJ1-1,TRBV19,16,CASRTHVGGVNTEAFF
.,TRBJ2-2,TRBV27,13,CASSVQNTGELFF
.,TRBJ2-1,TRBV6-5,14,CASSKRDGRNEQFF
TRBD2,TRBJ2-3,TRBV18,16,CASSPLEAGVADTQYF
.,TRBJ1-2,TRBV5-1,14,CASSSGAQGYGYTF
TRBD1,TRBJ1-4,TRBV5-4,15,CASSLGGTGIEKLFF
.,TRBJ2-7,TRBV15,14,CATSREGITYEQYF
TRBD1,TRBJ2-1,TRBV27,15,CASSQWDRVTNEQFF
.,TRBJ2-1,TRBV18,15,CASSPLQVRYNEQFF
.,TRBJ1-5,TRBV11-2,12,CASSVPNQPQHF
TRBD1,TRBJ1-5,TRBV30,14,CAWSRDRVTQPQHF
.,TRBJ2-3,TRBV6-2/TRBV6-3,13,CASSYAGANTQYF
.,TRBJ2-2,TRBV28,16,CASSLSAQGRSGELFF
TRBD2,TRBJ2-7,TRBV30,12,CAWTSGTGEQYF
.,TRBJ2-1,TRBV20-1,12,CSASRPGYEQFF
TRBD1,TRBJ1-5,TRBV2,15,CASSERTGGDQPQHF
TRBD2,TRBJ2-7,TRBV27,17,CASSSRQGLAGEDEQYF
.,TRBJ1-1,TRBV19,13,CASSIVHDSEAFF
TRBD2,TRBJ2-2,TRBV9,16,CASSAKSSGNTGELFF
.,TRBJ2-1,TRBV24-1,14,CATSDHRVSDEQFF
TRBD1,TRBJ1-5,TRBV28,15,CASSLAQGAGQPQHF
TRBD2,TRBJ2-3,TRBV6-2/TRBV6-3,15,CASSPGLAGTDTQYF
TRBD1,TRBJ2-2,TRBV23-1,18,CASSQWGTVFANTGELFF
TRBD1,TRBJ1-4,TRBV12-3/TRBV12-4,13,CASSRGTNEKLFF
.,TRBJ2-2,TRBV18,15,CASSPEEGQTGELFF
.,TRBJ1-4,TRBV5-1,13,CASSLLSNEKLFF
TRBD1,TRBJ1-5,TRBV27,19,CASSSTPGQGATGNQPQHF
TRBD1,TRBJ1-6,TRBV6-5,15,CASSYRDSVNSPLHF
.,TRBJ1-3,TRBV6-1,15,CASREDYYSGNTIYF
TRBD1,TRBJ2-1,TRBV28,14,CASSSGQGRGEQFF